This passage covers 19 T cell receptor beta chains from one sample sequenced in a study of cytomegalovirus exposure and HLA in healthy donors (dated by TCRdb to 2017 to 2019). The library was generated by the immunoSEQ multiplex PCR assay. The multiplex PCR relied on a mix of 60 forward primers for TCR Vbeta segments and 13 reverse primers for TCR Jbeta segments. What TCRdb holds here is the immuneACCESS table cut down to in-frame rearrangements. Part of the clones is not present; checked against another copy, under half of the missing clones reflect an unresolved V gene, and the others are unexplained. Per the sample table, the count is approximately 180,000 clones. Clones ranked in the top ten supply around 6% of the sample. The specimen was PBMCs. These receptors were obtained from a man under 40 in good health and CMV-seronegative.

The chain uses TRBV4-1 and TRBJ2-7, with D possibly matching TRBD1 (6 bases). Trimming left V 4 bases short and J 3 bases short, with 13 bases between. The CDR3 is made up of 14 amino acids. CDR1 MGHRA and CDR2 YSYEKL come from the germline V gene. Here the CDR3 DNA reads TGCGCCAGCAGCCGAAACCGGGACATCTACGAGCAGTACTTC. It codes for CASSRNRDIYEQYF.

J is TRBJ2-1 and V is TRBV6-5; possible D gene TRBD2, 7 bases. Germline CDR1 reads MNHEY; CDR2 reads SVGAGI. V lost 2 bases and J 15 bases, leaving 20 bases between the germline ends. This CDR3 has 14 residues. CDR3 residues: CASSYPGLVRGLFF. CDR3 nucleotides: TGTGCCAGCAGTTACCCAGGACTAGTACGGGGGCTGTTCTTC.

CDR3 DNA: TGTGCCAGCAGACCTCCCGGGACAGGGGTTGGCTACACCTTC. This sequence encodes CASRPPGTGVGYTF. This rearrangement joins TRBV28 to TRBJ1-2; the match to TRBD1 covers 10 bases. J gave up 7 bases and V 6 bases, and 8 bases lay outside the gene matches. CDR1 and CDR2 (germline): MDHEN, SYDVKM. There are 14 residues in the CDR3.

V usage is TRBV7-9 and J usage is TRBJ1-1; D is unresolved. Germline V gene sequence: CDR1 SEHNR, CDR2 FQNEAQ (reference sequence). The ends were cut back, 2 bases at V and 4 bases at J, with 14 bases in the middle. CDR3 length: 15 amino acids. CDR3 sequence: CASSLTAGSGTEAFF. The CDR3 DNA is TGTGCCAGCAGCTTAACGGCGGGATCGGGCACTGAAGCTTTCTTT.

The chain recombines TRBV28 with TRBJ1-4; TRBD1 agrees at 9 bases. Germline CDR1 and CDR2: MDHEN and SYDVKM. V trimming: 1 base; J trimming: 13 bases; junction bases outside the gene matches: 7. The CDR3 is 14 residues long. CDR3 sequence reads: CASSLSQGARTLFF. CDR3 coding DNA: TGTGCCAGCAGTTTATCACAGGGGGCGCGCACACTGTTTTTT.

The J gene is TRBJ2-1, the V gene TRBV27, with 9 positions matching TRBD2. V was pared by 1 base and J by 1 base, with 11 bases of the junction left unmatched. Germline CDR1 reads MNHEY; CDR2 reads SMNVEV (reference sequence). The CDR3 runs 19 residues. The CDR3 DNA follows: TGTGCCAGCAGTTTATATTCCCCCGGTCTAGCGGGGTCCTACAATGAGCAGTTCTTC. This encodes CASSLYSPGLAGSYNEQFF.

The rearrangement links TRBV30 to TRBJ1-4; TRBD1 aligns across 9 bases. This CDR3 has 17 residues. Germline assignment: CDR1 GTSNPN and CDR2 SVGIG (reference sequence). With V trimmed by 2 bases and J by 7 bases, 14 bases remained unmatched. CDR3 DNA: TGTGCCTGGAGTAGGGGCCTCTTGGGACAGGGATCTGAAAAACTGTTTTTT. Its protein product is CAWSRGLLGQGSEKLFF.

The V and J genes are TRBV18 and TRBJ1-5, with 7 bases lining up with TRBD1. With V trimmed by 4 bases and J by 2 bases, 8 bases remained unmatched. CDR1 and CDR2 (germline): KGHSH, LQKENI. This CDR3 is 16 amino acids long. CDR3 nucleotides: TGTGCCAGCTCACAAAGACAGGGCTTTGGCAATCAGCCCCAGCATTTT. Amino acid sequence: CASSQRQGFGNQPQHF. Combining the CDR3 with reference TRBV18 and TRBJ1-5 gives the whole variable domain NAGVMQNPRHLVRRRGQEARLRCSPMKGHSHVYWYRQLPEEGLKFMVYLQKENIIDESGMPKERFSAEFPKEGPSILRIQQVVRGDSAAYFCASSQRQGFGNQPQHFGDGTRLSIL.

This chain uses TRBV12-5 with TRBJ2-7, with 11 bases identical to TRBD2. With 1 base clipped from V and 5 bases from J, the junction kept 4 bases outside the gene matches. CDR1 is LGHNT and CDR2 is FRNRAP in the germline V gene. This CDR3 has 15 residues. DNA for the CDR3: TGTGCTAGTGGTTTGGATAGCGGGGGGGCCCACGAGCAGTACTTC. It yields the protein CASGLDSGGAHEQYF. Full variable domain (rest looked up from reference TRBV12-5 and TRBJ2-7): DARVTQTPRHKVTEMGQEVTMRCQPILGHNTVFWYRQTMMQGLELLAYFRNRAPLDDSGMPKDRFSAEMPDATLATLKIQPSEPRDSAVYFCASGLDSGGAHEQYFGPGTRLTVT.

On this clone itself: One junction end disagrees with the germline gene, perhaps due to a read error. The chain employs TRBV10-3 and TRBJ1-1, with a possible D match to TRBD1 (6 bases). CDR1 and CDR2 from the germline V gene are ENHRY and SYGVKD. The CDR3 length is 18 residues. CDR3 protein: CAVSESHGRGWENTEAFF. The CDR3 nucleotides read TGTGCCGTCAGTGAGTCTCACGGGAGGGGGTGGGAAAACACTGAAGCTTTCTTT.

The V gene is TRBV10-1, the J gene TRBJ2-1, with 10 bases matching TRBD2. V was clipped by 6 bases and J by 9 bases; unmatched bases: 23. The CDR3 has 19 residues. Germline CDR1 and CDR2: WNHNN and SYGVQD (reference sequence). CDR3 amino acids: CASSNSALAGSRLGSEQFF. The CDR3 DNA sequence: TGCGCCAGCAGCAACTCGGCACTAGCGGGGTCCCGGCTCGGGAGTGAGCAGTTCTTC.

CDR3 in amino acids: CASSMGASGRADTQYF. The DNA of the CDR3 is TGTGCCAGTAGTATGGGTGCCAGCGGGAGGGCAGATACGCAGTATTTT. The V gene is TRBV19, the J gene TRBJ2-3, with 10 bases aligning to TRBD2. V shed 3 bases and J 4 bases; nucleotides not matched to a gene: 7. The CDR3 spans 16 residues. Germline V lookup: CDR1 LNHDA, CDR2 SQIVND (reference sequence). Complete variable domain (other parts from reference TRBV19 and TRBJ2-3): DGGITQSPKYLFRKEGQNVTLSCEQNLNHDAMYWYRQDPGQGLRLIYYSQIVNDFQKGDIAEGYSVSREKKESFPLTVTSAQKNPTAFYLCASSMGASGRADTQYFGPGTRLTVL.

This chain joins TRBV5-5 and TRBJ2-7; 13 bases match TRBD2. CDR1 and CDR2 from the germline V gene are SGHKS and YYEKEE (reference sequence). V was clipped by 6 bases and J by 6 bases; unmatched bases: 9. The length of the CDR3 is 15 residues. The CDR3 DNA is TGTGCCAGCATCGGACTAGCGGGAGTTGTGCGCGAGCAGTACTTC. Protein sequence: CASIGLAGVVREQYF.

In nucleotides, the CDR3 is TGTGCCAGCAGCTCCCCTCTAGCGGTTCAAGAGACCCAGTACTTC. It is translated as CASSSPLAVQETQYF. The J gene is TRBJ2-5, the V gene TRBV13, with TRBD2 matching 7 bases. The length of the CDR3 is 15 residues. Germline CDR1 reads PRHDT; CDR2 reads FYEKMQ (reference sequence). The ends lost 4 bases at V and 2 bases at J; junction bases unmatched: 7. Combining the CDR3 with reference TRBV13 and TRBJ2-5 gives the whole variable domain AAGVIQSPRHLIKEKRETATLKCYPIPRHDTVYWYQQGPGQDPQFLISFYEKMQSDKGSIPDRFSAQQFSDYHSELNMSSLELGDSALYFCASSSPLAVQETQYFGPGTRLLVL.

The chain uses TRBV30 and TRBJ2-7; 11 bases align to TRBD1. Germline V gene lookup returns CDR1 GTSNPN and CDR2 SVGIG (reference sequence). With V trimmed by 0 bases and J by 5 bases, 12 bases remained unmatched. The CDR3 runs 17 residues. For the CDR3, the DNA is TGTGCCTGGAGTGTACTAATAGGACAGGGGGCGCGGGACGAGCAGTACTTC. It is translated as CAWSVLIGQGARDEQYF. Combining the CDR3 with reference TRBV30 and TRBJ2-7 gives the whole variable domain SQTIHQWPATLVQPVGSPLSLECTVEGTSNPNLYWYRQAAGRGLQLLFYSVGIGQISSEVPQNLSASRPQDRQFILSSKKLLLSDSGFYLCAWSVLIGQGARDEQYFGPGTRLTVT.

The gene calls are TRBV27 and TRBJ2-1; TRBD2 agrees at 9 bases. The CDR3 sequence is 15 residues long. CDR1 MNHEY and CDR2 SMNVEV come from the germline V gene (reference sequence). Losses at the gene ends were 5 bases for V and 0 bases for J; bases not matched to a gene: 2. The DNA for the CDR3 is TGTGCCAGCAGTCTAGCGGGGAGCTCCTACAATGAGCAGTTCTTC. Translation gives CASSLAGSSYNEQFF.

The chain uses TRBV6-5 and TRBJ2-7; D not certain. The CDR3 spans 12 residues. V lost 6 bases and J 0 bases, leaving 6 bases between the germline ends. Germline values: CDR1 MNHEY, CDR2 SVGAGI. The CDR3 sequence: CASSLSSYEQYF. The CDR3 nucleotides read TGTGCCAGCAGCCTAAGCTCCTACGAGCAGTACTTC.

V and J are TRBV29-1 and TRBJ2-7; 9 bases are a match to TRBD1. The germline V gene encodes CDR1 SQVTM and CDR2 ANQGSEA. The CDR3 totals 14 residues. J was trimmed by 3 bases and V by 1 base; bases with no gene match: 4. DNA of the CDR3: TGCAGCGTTGAAGGGACAGGGGACCTCTACGAGCAGTACTTC. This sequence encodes CSVEGTGDLYEQYF.

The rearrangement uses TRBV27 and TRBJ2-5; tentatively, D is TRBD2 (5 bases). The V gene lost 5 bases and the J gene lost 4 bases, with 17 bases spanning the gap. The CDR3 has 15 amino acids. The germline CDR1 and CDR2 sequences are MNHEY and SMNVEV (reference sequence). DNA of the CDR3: TGTGCCAGCAGTCACACGGCCCTTGAGGGAGAGACCCAGTACTTC. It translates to CASSHTALEGETQYF.